This section outlines one T cell receptor (beta chain) sequence together with its context. In the original analysis: Amplification from reference gene primers served as the basis for estimated nucleated cell counts. Clones were read by immunoSEQ multiplex PCR, and TCRdb kept only the in-frame ones, dropping some. The D gene and trimming were derived from the DNA, and the V and J assignments and clone size from that table. The table lists about 150,000 clones, roughly 84% of them singletons. This specimen comes from a study of blood T cell repertoires in COVID-19. This CDR3 has 16 residues. Trimming cost V 6 bases and J 5 bases; bases outside gene matches: 14. CDR1 and CDR2 (germline): MDHEN, SYDVKM.

The receptor was derived from a man older than 75 with COVID-19, enrolled during active disease. Material: peripheral blood. This chain connects TRBV28 to TRBJ2-3, with 7 positions matching TRBD2. CDR3 bases: TGTGCCAGCAGCACCCGAGGACTAGGGCTGCGAGATACGCAGTATTTT. It encodes CASSTRGLGLRDTQYF.